This T cell receptor (beta chain) was identified during a study of blood T cell repertoires in COVID-19. Turning to the study itself: Sources were T cells, B-cell-depleted T cells, or PBMCs; the material itself was cDNA or gDNA.

Repertoires were generated with immunoSEQ multiplex PCR, while TCRdb's copy carries only in-frame clones and drops some. The sample has about 64,000 clones, roughly 82% seen once. Germline loops: CDR1 SGHRS, CDR2 YFSETQ. The CDR3 extends over 17 amino acids. Between the trimmed V and J ends, which lost 0 bases and 0 bases, there was a span of 15 bases. The source material was peripheral blood. This sequence was found in a woman in her fifties or sixties with acute or convalescent COVID-19. V usage is TRBV5-1 and J usage is TRBJ1-2, with D perhaps TRBD1 (6 bases). CDR3 region: CASSLDLQGGANYGYTF. The CDR3 DNA reads as TGCGCCAGCAGCTTGGATTTACAGGGTGGAGCTAACTATGGCTACACCTTC.